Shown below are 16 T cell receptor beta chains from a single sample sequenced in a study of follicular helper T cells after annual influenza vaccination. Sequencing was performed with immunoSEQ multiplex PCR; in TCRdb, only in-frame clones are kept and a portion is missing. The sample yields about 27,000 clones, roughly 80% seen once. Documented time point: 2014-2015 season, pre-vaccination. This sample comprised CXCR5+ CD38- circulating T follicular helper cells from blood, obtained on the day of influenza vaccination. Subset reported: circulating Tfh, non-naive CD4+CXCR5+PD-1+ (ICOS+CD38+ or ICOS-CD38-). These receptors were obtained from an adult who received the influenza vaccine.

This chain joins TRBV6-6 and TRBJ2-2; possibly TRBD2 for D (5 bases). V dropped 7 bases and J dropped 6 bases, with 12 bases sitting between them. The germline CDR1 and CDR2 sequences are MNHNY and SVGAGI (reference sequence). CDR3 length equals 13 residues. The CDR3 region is CASNLPEAGELFF. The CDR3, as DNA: TGTGCCAGCAACCTACCGGAGGCCGGGGAGCTGTTTTTT.

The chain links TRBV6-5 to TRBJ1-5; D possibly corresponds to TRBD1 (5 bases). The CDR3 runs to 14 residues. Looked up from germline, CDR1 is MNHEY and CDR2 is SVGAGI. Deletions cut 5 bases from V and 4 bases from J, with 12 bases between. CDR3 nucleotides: TGTGCCAGCAGTCCCAGGGAATATAATCAGCCCCAGCATTTT. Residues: CASSPREYNQPQHF.

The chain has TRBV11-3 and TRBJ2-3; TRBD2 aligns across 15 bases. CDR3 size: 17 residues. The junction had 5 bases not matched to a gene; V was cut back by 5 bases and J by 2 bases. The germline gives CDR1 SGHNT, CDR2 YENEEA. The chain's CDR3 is CASSPGLAGGFTDTQYF. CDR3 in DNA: TGTGCCAGCAGCCCAGGACTAGCGGGAGGGTTCACAGATACGCAGTATTTT.

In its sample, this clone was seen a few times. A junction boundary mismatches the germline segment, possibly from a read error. This chain's CDR3 is CSVEGPRAYEQYF. In DNA form, the CDR3 reads TGCAGCGTGGAAGGTCCGAGGGCCTACGAGCAGTACTTC. J is TRBJ2-7 and V is TRBV29-1, with D possibly being TRBD2 (5 bases). Germline V gene data show CDR1 as SQVTM and CDR2 as ANQGSEA. There are 13 residues in the CDR3.

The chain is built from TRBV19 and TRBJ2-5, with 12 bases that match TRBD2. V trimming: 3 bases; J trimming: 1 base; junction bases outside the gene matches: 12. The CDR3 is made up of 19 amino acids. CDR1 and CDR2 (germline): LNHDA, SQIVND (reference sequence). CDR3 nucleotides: TGTGCCAGTAGTATGGAGTATCCTAGCGGGAGGGGGTTCCAAGAGACCCAGTACTTC. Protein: CASSMEYPSGRGFQETQYF.

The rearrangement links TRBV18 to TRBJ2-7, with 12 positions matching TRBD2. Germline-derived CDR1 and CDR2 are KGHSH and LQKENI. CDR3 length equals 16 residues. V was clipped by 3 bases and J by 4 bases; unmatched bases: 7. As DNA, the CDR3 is TGTGCCAGCTCACCGACTAGCGGGAGTCTGAGATACGAGCAGTACTTC. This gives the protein CASSPTSGSLRYEQYF.

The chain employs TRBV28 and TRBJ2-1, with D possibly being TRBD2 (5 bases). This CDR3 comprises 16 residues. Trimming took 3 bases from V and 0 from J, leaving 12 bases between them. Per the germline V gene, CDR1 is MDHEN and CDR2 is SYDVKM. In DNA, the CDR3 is TGTGCCAGCAGTTTCCAGCTAGGGAGCTCCTACAATGAGCAGTTCTTC. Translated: CASSFQLGSSYNEQFF.

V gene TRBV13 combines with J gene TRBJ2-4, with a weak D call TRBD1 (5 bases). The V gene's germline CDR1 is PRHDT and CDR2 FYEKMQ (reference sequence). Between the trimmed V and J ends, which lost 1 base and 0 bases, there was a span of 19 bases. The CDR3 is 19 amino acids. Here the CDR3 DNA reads TGTGCCAGCAGCTTAGAGCTAGGGGTTAGGGCTGTAGCCAAAAACATTCAGTACTTC. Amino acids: CASSLELGVRAVAKNIQYF.

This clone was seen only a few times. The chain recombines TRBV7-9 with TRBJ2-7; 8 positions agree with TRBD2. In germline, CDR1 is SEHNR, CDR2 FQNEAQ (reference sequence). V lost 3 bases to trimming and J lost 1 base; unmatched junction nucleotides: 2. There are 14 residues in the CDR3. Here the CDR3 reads CASSLLAGSYEQYF. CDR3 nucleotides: TGTGCCAGCAGCTTGCTAGCGGGTTCCTACGAGCAGTACTTC.

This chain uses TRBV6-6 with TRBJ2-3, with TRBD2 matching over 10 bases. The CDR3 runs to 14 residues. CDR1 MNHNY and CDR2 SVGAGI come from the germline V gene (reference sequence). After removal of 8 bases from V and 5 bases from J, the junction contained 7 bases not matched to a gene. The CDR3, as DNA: TGTGCCAGCCTATTAGCGGGGGGTTTAGATACGCAGTATTTT. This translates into CASLLAGGLDTQYF.

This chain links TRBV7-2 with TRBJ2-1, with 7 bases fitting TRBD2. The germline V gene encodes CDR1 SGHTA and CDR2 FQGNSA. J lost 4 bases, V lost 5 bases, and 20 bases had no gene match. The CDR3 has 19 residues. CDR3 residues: CASSLQGLSGSRSYNEQFF. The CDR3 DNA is TGTGCCAGCAGCCTTCAGGGACTATCAGGTAGCAGAAGTTACAATGAGCAGTTCTTC.

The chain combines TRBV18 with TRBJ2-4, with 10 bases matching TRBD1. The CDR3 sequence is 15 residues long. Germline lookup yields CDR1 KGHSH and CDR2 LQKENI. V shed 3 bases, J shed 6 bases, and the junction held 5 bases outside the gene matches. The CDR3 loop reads CASSPGQGSGNIQYF. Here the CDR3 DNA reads TGTGCCAGCTCACCGGGACAGGGGTCGGGAAACATTCAGTACTTC.

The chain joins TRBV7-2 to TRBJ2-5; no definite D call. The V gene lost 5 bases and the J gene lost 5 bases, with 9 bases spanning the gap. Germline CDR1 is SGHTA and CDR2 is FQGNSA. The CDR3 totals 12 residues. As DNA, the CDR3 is TGTGCCAGCAGCCCCGATCGGGAGACCCAGTACTTC. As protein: CASSPDRETQYF. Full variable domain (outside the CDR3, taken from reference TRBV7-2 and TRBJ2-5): GAGVSQSPSNKVTEKGKDVELRCDPISGHTALYWYRQSLGQGLEFLIYFQGNSAPDKSGLPSDRFSAERTGGSVSTLTIQRTQQEDSAVYLCASSPDRETQYFGPGTRLLVL.

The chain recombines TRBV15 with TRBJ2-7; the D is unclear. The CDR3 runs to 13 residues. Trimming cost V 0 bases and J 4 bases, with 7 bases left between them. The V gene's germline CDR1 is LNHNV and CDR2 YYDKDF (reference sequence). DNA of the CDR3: TGTGCCACCAGCAGAGATCGGTGGTACGAGCAGTACTTC. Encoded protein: CATSRDRWYEQYF.

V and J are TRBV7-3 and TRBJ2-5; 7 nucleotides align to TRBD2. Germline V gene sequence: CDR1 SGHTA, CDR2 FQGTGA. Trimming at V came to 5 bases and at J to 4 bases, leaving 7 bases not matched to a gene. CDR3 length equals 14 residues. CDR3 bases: TGTGCCAGCAGCCCTGGGGGAGGGCGAGAGACCCAGTACTTC. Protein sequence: CASSPGGGRETQYF.

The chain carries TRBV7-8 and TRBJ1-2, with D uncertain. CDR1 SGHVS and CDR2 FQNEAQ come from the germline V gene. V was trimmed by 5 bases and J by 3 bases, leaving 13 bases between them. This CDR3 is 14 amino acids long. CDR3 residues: CASSATIDYYGYTF. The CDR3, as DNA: TGTGCCAGCAGCGCCACTATCGACTACTATGGCTACACCTTC.